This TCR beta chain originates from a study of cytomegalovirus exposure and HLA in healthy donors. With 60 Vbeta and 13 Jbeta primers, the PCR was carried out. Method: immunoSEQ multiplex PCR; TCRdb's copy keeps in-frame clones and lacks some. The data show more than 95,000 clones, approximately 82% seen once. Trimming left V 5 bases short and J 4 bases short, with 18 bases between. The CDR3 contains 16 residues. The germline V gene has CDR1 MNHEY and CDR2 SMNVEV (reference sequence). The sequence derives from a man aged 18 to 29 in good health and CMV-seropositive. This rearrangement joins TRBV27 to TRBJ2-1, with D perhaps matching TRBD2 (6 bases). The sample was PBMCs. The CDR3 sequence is CASSTHGDWSYNEQFF. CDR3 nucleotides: TGTGCCAGCAGTACCCACGGGGACTGGTCATACAATGAGCAGTTCTTC.